A selection of T cell receptor beta chains follows, all from one sample in a study of blood T cell repertoires in COVID-19. Produced via immunoSEQ multiplex PCR; TCRdb's table is partial and in-frame only. The sample contains about 140,000 clones, around 84% of which appear only once. The sequencing sample was made of peripheral blood. The source is a human donor in a cohort sampled during active COVID-19. CDR3s include the opening cysteine and the closing phenylalanine or tryptophan. A D gene is named only where the DNA matches it firmly. Clone size is stated in some rows and not others, as once, few, many or a class when expanded.

size | J | V | D | CDR3 | DNA
. | TRBJ1-5 | TRBV28 | TRBD1 | CASNPGTGESYSNQPQHF | TGTGCCAGCAATCCCGGGACAGGGGAAAGTTATAGCAATCAGCCCCAGCATTTT
. | TRBJ1-1 | TRBV19 | TRBD1 | CASSRTGVLWLMNTEAFF | TGTGCCAGTAGTAGGACAGGTGTTTTATGGTTGATGAACACTGAAGCTTTCTTT
. | TRBJ2-2 | TRBV18 | TRBD1 | CASSPPAQGANTGELFF | TGTGCCAGCTCACCACCGGCGCAGGGGGCGAACACCGGGGAGCTGTTTTTT
. | TRBJ1-5 | TRBV7-8 | TRBD1 | CASSPRRDRGVQPQHF | TGTGCCAGCAGCCCGAGACGGGACAGGGGGGTCCAGCCCCAGCATTTT
. | TRBJ2-1 | TRBV15 | TRBD2 | CATSRAPGLAGGSGNEQFF | TGTGCCACCAGCAGGGCTCCGGGACTAGCGGGGGGGTCGGGCAATGAGCAGTTCTTC
. | TRBJ2-1 | TRBV19 | . | CASSSGGGYNEQFF | TGTGCCAGTAGCAGTGGAGGCGGGTACAATGAGCAGTTCTTC
. | TRBJ2-3 | TRBV28 | TRBD1 | CASSSGGMGTDTQYF | TGTGCCAGCAGTTCAGGGGGCATGGGCACAGATACGCAGTATTTT
. | TRBJ1-5 | TRBV30 | . | CAWSVAGNQPQHF | TGTGCCTGGAGTGTGGCGGGCAATCAGCCCCAGCATTTT
. | TRBJ1-3 | TRBV6-1 | . | CASSDDTSSGNTIYF | TGTGCCAGCAGTGATGACACGAGCTCTGGAAACACCATATATTTT
many | TRBJ1-5 | TRBV19 | . | CASSIGKHGNQPQHF | TGTGCCAGTAGTATCGGGAAGCACGGTAATCAGCCCCAGCATTTT
. | TRBJ2-7 | TRBV28 | . | CASSSRPSYEQYF | TGTGCCAGCAGTTCTAGACCTTCCTACGAGCAGTACTTC
. | TRBJ1-4 | TRBV5-1 | . | CASSLVGTTNEKLFF | TGCGCCAGCAGCTTGGTGGGGACTACTAATGAAAAACTGTTTTTT
. | TRBJ2-7 | TRBV28 | . | CASSPRGASYEQYF | TGTGCCAGCAGCCCCAGGGGGGCCTCCTACGAGCAGTACTTC
. | TRBJ1-2 | TRBV13 | TRBD1 | CASSWGTGTGYGYTF | TGTGCCAGCAGCTGGGGGACAGGGACTGGCTATGGCTACACCTTC
. | TRBJ2-5 | TRBV5-1 | . | CASSLGQGRQETQYF | TGCGCCAGCAGCTTGGGTCAGGGGAGACAAGAGACCCAGTACTTC
. | TRBJ2-1 | TRBV24-1 | TRBD2 | CATSDPTGGPYGNEQFF | TGTGCCACCAGTGATCCAACGGGAGGGCCATATGGCAATGAGCAGTTCTTC
. | TRBJ2-3 | TRBV7-9 | . | CASSSSTDTQYF | TGTGCCAGCAGCTCGAGCACAGATACGCAGTATTTT
. | TRBJ1-1 | TRBV27 | TRBD1 | CASSLSQGDGDTEAFF | TGTGCCAGCAGTTTATCTCAGGGGGATGGAGACACTGAAGCTTTCTTT
. | TRBJ2-5 | TRBV11-2 | . | CASSIFLGVQETQYF | TGTGCCAGCAGCATCTTTCTCGGGGTTCAAGAGACCCAGTACTTC
. | TRBJ1-4 | TRBV30 | . | CAWSRDEEKLFF | TGTGCCTGGAGCAGGGATGAGGAAAAACTGTTTTTT